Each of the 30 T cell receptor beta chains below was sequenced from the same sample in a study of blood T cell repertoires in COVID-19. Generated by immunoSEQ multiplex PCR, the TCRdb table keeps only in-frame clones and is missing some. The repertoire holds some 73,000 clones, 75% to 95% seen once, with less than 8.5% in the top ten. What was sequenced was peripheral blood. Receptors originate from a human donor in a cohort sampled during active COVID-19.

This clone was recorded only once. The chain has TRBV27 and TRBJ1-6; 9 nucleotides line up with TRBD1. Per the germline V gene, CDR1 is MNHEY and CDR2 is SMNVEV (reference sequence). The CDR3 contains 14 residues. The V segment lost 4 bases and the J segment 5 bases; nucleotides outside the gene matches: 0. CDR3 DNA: TGTGCCAGCAGTTGGGACAGGGATAATTCACCCCTCCACTTT. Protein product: CASSWDRDNSPLHF.

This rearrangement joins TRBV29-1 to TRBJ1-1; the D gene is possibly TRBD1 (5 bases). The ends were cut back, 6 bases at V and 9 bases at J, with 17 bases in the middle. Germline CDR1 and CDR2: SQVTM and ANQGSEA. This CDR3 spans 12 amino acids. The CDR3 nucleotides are TGCAGCGTGGCTTACCGGGACTTACAAGCTTTCTTT. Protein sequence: CSVAYRDLQAFF.

The CDR3 reads CASSRVGGPTDTQYF. The CDR3 DNA reads as TGTGCCAGCAGCCGGGTGGGGGGACCCACAGATACGCAGTATTTT. This chain links TRBV27 with TRBJ2-3; perhaps TRBD2 as D (6 bases). Per the germline V gene, CDR1 is MNHEY and CDR2 is SMNVEV (reference sequence). This CDR3 comprises 15 residues. V lost 6 bases and J 2 bases, leaving 15 bases between the germline ends.

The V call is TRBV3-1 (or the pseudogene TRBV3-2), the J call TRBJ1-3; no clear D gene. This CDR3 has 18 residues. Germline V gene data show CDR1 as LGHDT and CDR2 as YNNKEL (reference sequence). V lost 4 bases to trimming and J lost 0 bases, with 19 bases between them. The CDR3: CASSLSPGRPGSGNTIYF. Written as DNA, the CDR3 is TGTGCCAGCAGCCTCTCACCCGGCAGGCCTGGCTCTGGAAACACCATATATTTT.

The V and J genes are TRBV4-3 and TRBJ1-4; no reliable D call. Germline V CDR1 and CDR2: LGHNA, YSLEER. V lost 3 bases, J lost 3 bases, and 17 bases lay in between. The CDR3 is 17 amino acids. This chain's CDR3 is CASSHPAEGTANEKLFF. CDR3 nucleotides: TGCGCCAGCAGCCACCCCGCGGAGGGCACGGCTAATGAAAAACTGTTTTTT.

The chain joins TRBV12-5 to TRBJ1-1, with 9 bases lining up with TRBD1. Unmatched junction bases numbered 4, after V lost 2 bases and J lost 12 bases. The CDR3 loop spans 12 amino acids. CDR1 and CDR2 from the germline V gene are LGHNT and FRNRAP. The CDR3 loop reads CASGLPQGATFF. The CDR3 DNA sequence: TGTGCTAGTGGTTTGCCACAGGGGGCGACTTTCTTT.

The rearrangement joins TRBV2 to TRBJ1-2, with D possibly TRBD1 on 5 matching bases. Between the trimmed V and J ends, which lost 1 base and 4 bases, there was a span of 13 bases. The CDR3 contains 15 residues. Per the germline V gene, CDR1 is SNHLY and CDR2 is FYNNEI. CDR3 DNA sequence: TGTGCCAGCAGTGAAGGGGGCACGGCGCTCTATGGCTACACCTTC. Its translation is CASSEGGTALYGYTF.

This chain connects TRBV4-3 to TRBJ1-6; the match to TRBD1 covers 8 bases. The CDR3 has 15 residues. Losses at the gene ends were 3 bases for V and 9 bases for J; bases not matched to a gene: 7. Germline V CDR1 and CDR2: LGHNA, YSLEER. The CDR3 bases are TGCGCCAGCAGCCAGGACAGGGTATCGAGTTCACCCCTCCACTTT. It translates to CASSQDRVSSSPLHF.

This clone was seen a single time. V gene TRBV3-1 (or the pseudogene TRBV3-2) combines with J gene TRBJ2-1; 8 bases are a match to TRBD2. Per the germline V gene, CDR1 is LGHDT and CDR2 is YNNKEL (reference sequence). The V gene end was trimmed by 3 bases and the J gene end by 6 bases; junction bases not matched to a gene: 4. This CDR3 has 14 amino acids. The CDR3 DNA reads TGTGCCAGCAGCCATAGGACTAGCACCAATGAGCAGTTCTTC. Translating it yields CASSHRTSTNEQFF.

CDR3 loop: CASSQDVGAHSPLHF. The CDR3 nucleotides read TGTGCCAGCAGCCAAGATGTGGGGGCCCACTCACCCCTCCACTTT. The chain uses TRBV14 and TRBJ1-6; the D gene is possibly TRBD1 (6 bases). Germline V gene data show CDR1 as SGHDN and CDR2 as FVKESK. The CDR3 totals 15 residues. Trimming removed 0 bases at V and 10 bases at J, with 13 bases between.

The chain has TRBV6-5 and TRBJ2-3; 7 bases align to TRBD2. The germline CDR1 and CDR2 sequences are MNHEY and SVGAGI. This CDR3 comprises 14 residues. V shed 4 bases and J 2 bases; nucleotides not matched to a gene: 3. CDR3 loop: CASSSRLATDTQYF. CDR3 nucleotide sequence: TGTGCCAGCAGTTCTAGACTAGCCACAGATACGCAGTATTTT.

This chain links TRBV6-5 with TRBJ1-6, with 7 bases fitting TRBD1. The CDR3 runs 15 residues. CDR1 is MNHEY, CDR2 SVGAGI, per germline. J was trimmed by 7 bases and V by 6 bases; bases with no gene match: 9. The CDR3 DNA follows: TGTGCCAGCAGCGGCGCAGGGGGTGGAAATTCACCCCTCCACTTT. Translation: CASSGAGGGNSPLHF.

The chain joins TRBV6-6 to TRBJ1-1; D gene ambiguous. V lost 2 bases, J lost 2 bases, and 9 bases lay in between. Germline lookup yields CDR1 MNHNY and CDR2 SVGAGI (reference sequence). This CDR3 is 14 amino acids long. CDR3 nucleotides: TGTGCCAGCAGTTACGGAGAGGCCAACACTGAAGCTTTCTTT. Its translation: CASSYGEANTEAFF.

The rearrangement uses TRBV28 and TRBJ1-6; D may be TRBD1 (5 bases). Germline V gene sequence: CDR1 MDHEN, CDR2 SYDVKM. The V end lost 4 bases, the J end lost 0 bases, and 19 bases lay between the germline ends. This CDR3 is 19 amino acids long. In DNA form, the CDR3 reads TGTGCCAGCAGTTCGGGGGTCGCCGGAGTGAGCTCCTATAATTCACCCCTCCACTTT. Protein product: CASSSGVAGVSSYNSPLHF. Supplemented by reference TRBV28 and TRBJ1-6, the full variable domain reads DVKVTQSSRYLVKRTGEKVFLECVQDMDHENMFWYRQDPGLGLRLIYFSYDVKMKEKGDIPEGYSVSREKKERFSLILESASTNQTSMYLCASSSGVAGVSSYNSPLHFGNGTRLTVT.

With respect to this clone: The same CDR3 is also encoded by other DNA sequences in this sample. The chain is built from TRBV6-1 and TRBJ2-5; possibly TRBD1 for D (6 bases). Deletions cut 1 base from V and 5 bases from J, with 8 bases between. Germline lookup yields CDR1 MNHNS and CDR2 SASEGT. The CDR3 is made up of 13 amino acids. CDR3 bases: TGTGCCAGCAGTGAAGTGAGGGGGGAGACCCAGTACTTC. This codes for CASSEVRGETQYF.

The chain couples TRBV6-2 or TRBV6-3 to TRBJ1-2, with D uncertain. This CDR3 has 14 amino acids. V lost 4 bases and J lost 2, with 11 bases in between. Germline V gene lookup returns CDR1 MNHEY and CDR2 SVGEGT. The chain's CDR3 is CASSSLALNYGYTF. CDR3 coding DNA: TGTGCCAGCAGTTCTTTGGCCCTCAACTATGGCTACACCTTC.

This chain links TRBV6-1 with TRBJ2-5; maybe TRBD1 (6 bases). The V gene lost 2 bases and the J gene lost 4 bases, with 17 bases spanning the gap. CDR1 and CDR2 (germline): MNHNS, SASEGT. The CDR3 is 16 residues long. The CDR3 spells CASSESWGQGGETQYF. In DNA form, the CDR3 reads TGTGCCAGCAGTGAAAGCTGGGGCCAAGGGGGAGAGACCCAGTACTTC.

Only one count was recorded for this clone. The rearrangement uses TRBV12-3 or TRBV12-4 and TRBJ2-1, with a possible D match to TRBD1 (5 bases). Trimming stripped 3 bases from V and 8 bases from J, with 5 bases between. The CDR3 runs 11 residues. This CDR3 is CASSLGHEQFF. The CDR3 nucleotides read TGTGCCAGCAGTTTGGGGCATGAGCAGTTCTTC.

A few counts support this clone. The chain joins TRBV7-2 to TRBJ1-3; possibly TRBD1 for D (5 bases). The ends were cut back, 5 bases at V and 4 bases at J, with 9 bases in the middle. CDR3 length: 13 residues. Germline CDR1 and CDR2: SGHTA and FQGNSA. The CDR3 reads CASSPRQGNTIYF. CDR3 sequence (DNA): TGTGCCAGCAGCCCCAGACAGGGAAACACCATATATTTT. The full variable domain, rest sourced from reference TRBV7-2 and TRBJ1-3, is GAGVSQSPSNKVTEKGKDVELRCDPISGHTALYWYRQSLGQGLEFLIYFQGNSAPDKSGLPSDRFSAERTGGSVSTLTIQRTQQEDSAVYLCASSPRQGNTIYFGEGSWLTVV.

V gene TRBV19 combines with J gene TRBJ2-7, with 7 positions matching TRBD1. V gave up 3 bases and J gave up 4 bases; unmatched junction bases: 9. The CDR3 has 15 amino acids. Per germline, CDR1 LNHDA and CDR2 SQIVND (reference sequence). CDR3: CASSMAGQELYEQYF. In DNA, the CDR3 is TGTGCCAGTAGTATGGCAGGACAGGAATTATACGAGCAGTACTTC.

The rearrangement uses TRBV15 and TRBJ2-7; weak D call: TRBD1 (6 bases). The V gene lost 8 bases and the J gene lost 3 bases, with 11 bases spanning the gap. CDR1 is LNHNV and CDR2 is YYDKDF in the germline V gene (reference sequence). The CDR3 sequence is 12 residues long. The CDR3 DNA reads TGTGCCACCTCCAGGGGTTACTACGAGCAGTACTTC. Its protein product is CATSRGYYEQYF.

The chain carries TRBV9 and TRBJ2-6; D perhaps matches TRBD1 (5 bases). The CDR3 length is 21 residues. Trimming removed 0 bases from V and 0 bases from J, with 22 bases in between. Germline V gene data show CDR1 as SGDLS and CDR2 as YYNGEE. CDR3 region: CASSVGAPDSSINSGANVLTF. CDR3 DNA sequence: TGTGCCAGCAGCGTAGGAGCCCCCGACAGTTCCATTAACTCTGGGGCCAACGTCCTGACTTTC.

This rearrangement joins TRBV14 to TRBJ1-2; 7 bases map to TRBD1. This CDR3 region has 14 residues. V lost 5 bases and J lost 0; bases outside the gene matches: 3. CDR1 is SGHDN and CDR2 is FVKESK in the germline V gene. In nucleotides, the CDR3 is TGTGCCAGCAGCTGGACAGGCACTAACTATGGCTACACCTTC. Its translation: CASSWTGTNYGYTF.

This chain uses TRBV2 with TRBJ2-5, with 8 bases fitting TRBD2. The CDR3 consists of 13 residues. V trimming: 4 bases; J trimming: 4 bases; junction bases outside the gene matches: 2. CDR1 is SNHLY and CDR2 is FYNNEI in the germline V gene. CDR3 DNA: TGTGCCAGCAGTGCGGGGGGGCTAGAGACCCAGTACTTC. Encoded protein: CASSAGGLETQYF.

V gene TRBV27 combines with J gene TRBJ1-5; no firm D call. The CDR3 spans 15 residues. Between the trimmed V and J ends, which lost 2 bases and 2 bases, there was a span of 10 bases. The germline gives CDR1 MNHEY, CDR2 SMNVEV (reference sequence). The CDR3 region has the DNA TGTGCCAGCAGTTTAGACGGGGTGGGCAATCAGCCCCAGCATTTT. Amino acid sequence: CASSLDGVGNQPQHF.

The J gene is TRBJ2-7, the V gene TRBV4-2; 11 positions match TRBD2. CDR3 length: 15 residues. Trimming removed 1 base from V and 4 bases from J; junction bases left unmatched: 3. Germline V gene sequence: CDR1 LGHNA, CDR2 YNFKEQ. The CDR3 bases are TGTGCCAGCAGCCAAGGGGCTAGCGGGGGGTACGAGCAGTACTTC. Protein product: CASSQGASGGYEQYF.

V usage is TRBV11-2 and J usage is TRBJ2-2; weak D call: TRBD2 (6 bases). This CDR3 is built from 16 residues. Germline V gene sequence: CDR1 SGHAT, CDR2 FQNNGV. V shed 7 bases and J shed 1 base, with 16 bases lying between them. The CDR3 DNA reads TGTGCCAGCACTCGACTACGGGGGTTGAACACCGGGGAGCTGTTTTTT. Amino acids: CASTRLRGLNTGELFF.

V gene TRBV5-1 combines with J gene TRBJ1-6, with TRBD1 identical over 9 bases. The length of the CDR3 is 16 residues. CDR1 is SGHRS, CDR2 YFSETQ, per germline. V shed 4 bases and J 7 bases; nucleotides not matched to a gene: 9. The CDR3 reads CASSISGTGLNSPLHF. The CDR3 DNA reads TGCGCCAGCAGCATCTCCGGGACAGGGTTAAATTCACCCCTCCACTTT.

CDR3 nucleotide sequence: TGTGCCAGCAGTTCATTTACGACCGGGACAGGACGCAACGAGCAGTACTTC. This gives the protein CASSSFTTGTGRNEQYF. The V gene is TRBV28, the J gene TRBJ2-7; 8 bases map to TRBD1. The length of the CDR3 is 17 residues. V lost 4 bases to trimming and J lost 5 bases; unmatched junction nucleotides: 16. Germline V gene lookup returns CDR1 MDHEN and CDR2 SYDVKM.

The CDR3: CASSLSLGANTEAFF. CDR3 bases: TGTGCCAGCAGCTTAAGTTTGGGGGCGAACACTGAAGCTTTCTTT. V and J are TRBV7-2 and TRBJ1-1, with D perhaps matching TRBD1 (6 bases). Germline CDR1 and CDR2: SGHTA and FQGNSA. The V end lost 2 bases, the J end lost 1 base, and 11 bases lay between the germline ends. The CDR3 is made up of 15 amino acids.